The 20 T cell receptor beta chains given below trace back to one sample, sequenced in a study of T cell changes during pregnancy in multiple sclerosis. Produced via immunoSEQ multiplex PCR; TCRdb's table is partial and in-frame only. The profile shows some 48,000 clones, 85% to 95% of them singletons. The input for sequencing was CD8+ T cells from peripheral blood mononuclear cells, taken in the first trimester of pregnancy. Receptors were obtained from a female donor with multiple sclerosis, enrolled in a pregnancy study.

The chain links TRBV27 to TRBJ2-4; 8 bases are a match to TRBD1. The V and J ends lost 5 bases and 0 bases, in that order; junction bases with no gene match: 6. CDR3 size: 16 residues. The germline V gene encodes CDR1 MNHEY and CDR2 SMNVEV (reference sequence). CDR3 nucleotide sequence: TGTGCCAGCAGTATAACAGGGGGAGAAGCCAAAAACATTCAGTACTTC. Translating it yields CASSITGGEAKNIQYF.

The DNA for the CDR3 is TGTGCCAGCAGCCTAGACGGGGTGGGAGACACAGATACGCAGTATTTT. The encoded protein is CASSLDGVGDTDTQYF. V is TRBV28 and J is TRBJ2-3, with a tentative D call TRBD2 (5 bases). Germline CDR1 and CDR2: MDHEN and SYDVKM. The CDR3 sequence is 16 residues long. With 6 bases removed from V and 2 bases from J, the gap between germline ends came to 18 bases.

V usage is TRBV29-1 and J usage is TRBJ1-2; D might be TRBD1 (6 bases). In germline, CDR1 is SQVTM, CDR2 ANQGSEA. The CDR3 is 12 amino acids. Trimming shortened V by 4 bases and J by 6 bases, and 12 bases separated the two germline ends. CDR3 residues: CSVVNRENGYTF. The DNA of the CDR3 is TGCAGCGTTGTGAACAGGGAGAATGGCTACACCTTC.

The rearrangement joins TRBV4-2 to TRBJ2-7; unclear D gene. Germline CDR1 is LGHNA and CDR2 is YNFKEQ. The V end was cut by 1 base, the J end by 3 bases, with 7 bases between. The CDR3 runs to 13 residues. The CDR3 DNA sequence: TGTGCCAGCAGCCAAGGCGCTAGCTACGAGCAGTACTTC. It translates to CASSQGASYEQYF.

This chain links TRBV5-4 with TRBJ2-1, with TRBD2 matching 8 bases. The CDR3 spans 15 residues. The junction had 5 bases not matched to a gene; V was cut back by 0 bases and J by 6 bases. The germline V gene has CDR1 SGHNT and CDR2 YYREEE (reference sequence). The CDR3: CASSLAREGGNEQFF. The CDR3 DNA is TGTGCCAGCAGCTTGGCCCGGGAGGGCGGCAATGAGCAGTTCTTC.

V usage is TRBV11-2 and J usage is TRBJ2-1; perhaps TRBD2 as D (5 bases). Trimming removed 1 base from V and 1 base from J, with 8 bases in between. The germline V gene has CDR1 SGHAT and CDR2 FQNNGV. The CDR3 contains 15 residues. The CDR3 coding sequence is TGTGCCAGCAGCTTAGCCCGCGGGTCCTACAATGAGCAGTTCTTC. Translated: CASSLARGSYNEQFF.

The gene calls are TRBV5-5 and TRBJ1-2, with D possibly being TRBD1 (6 bases). The ends were cut back, 2 bases at V and 3 bases at J, with 14 bases in the middle. Germline CDR1 SGHKS, CDR2 YYEKEE (reference sequence). There are 15 residues in the CDR3. CDR3 sequence reads: CASSFTAQGYYGYTF. CDR3 bases: TGTGCCAGCAGCTTTACCGCACAGGGCTACTATGGCTACACCTTC.

The CDR3 is CASSPGFNEQFF. In DNA form, the CDR3 reads TGTGCCAGCAGCCCGGGATTTAATGAGCAGTTCTTC. The chain links TRBV28 to TRBJ2-1; TRBD2 is a possible D gene (5 bases). Trimming removed 6 bases from V and 7 bases from J, with 10 bases in between. The CDR3 covers 12 residues. The germline V gene encodes CDR1 MDHEN and CDR2 SYDVKM.

V gene TRBV23-1 combines with J gene TRBJ2-5, with 8 bases fitting TRBD1. The J call is in doubt because the DNA end fits TRBJ2-7 better. TRBV23-1 is placed among ORFs of uncertain function. CDR3 size: 12 residues. In DNA form, the CDR3 reads TGCGCCAGCAGGGGACAGGCCTACGAGCAGTACTTC. Amino acid sequence: CASRGQAYEQYF.

The CDR3 reads CASSLGGLNYGYTF. The CDR3, as DNA: TGTGCCAGCAGCTTAGGGGGGCTTAACTATGGCTACACCTTC. The chain carries TRBV7-9 and TRBJ1-2; TRBD1 is a possible D gene (6 bases). Deletions cut 1 base from V and 1 base from J, with 7 bases between. Germline lookup yields CDR1 SEHNR and CDR2 FQNEAQ (reference sequence). The CDR3 is made up of 14 amino acids.

V gene TRBV30 combines with J gene TRBJ1-1, with 8 bases identical to TRBD1. V lost 2 bases, J lost 6 bases, and 5 bases stayed unmatched. The length of the CDR3 is 13 residues. Germline V gene data show CDR1 as GTSNPN and CDR2 as SVGIG (reference sequence). CDR3 loop: CAWSRAGGSEAFF. In nucleotides, the CDR3 is TGTGCCTGGAGTCGGGCAGGGGGCTCTGAAGCTTTCTTT.

This clone came up once. The chain couples TRBV12-5 to TRBJ1-5, with unresolved D. The germline V and J ends were trimmed by 4 bases and 4 bases, with 2 bases remaining between them. Germline V gives CDR1 LGHNT, CDR2 FRNRAP. This CDR3 has 11 residues. CDR3 loop: CASGSNQPQHF. CDR3 bases: TGTGCTAGTGGTTCAAATCAGCCCCAGCATTTT.

V usage is TRBV6-1 and J usage is TRBJ1-4, with a weak D call TRBD1 (5 bases). V was pared by 2 bases and J by 4 bases, with 20 bases between. The germline V gene has CDR1 MNHNS and CDR2 SASEGT. The CDR3 is 18 amino acids. CDR3 bases: TGTGCCAGCAGTGAAAAGGGAGGCCTAGGGGTTAGTAATGAAAAACTGTTTTTT. Its translation is CASSEKGGLGVSNEKLFF.

The chain is built from TRBV7-9 and TRBJ2-3, with D unresolved. This CDR3 comprises 12 residues. Trimming took 4 bases from V and 4 from J, leaving 6 bases between them. CDR1 and CDR2 from the germline V gene are SEHNR and FQNEAQ (reference sequence). The CDR3 DNA sequence: TGTGCCAGCAGCTCAGAGGCAGATACGCAGTATTTT. This encodes CASSSEADTQYF.

The CDR3 sequence: CASGLDRGPDTEAFF. The CDR3 nucleotides read TGTGCTAGTGGTTTGGACAGGGGGCCGGACACTGAAGCTTTCTTT. The chain carries TRBV12-5 and TRBJ1-1; TRBD1 aligns across 9 bases. Germline V CDR1 and CDR2: LGHNT, FRNRAP. The CDR3 consists of 15 residues. Trimming removed 1 base from V and 3 bases from J; junction bases left unmatched: 3.

The V gene is TRBV27, the J gene TRBJ2-7; 7 nucleotides agree with TRBD1. V shed 5 bases and J 6 bases; nucleotides not matched to a gene: 4. The CDR3 covers 12 residues. Germline loops: CDR1 MNHEY, CDR2 SMNVEV (reference sequence). The CDR3 is CASSQGTAEQYF. In nucleotides, the CDR3 is TGTGCCAGCAGTCAGGGGACAGCCGAGCAGTACTTC.

The gene calls are TRBV4-1 and TRBJ2-7; 10 bases match TRBD2. The V and J ends lost 0 bases and 2 bases, in that order; junction bases with no gene match: 4. The CDR3 runs to 16 residues. The germline gives CDR1 MGHRA, CDR2 YSYEKL. The CDR3 here is CASSQESSGRAYEQYF. The CDR3 nucleotides read TGCGCCAGCAGCCAAGAGTCAAGCGGGAGGGCCTACGAGCAGTACTTC.

This CDR3 reads CASSEEQGGSNTEAFF. Written as DNA, the CDR3 is TGTGCCAGCAGCGAAGAACAGGGAGGGTCGAACACTGAAGCTTTCTTT. The rearrangement joins TRBV7-6 to TRBJ1-1; tentative D call: TRBD1 (6 bases). The CDR3 has 16 residues. Germline CDR1 is SGHVS and CDR2 is FNYEAQ. The V and J ends lost 5 bases and 1 base respectively, with 17 bases between them.

This clone is a singleton in its sample. The J gene is TRBJ2-1, the V gene TRBV28, with 9 bases lining up with TRBD2. Losses at the gene ends were 8 bases for V and 2 bases for J; bases not matched to a gene: 10. Germline assignment: CDR1 MDHEN and CDR2 SYDVKM. The CDR3 totals 16 residues. CDR3 in amino acids: CASGPRLAVTYNEQFF. The CDR3 bases are TGTGCCAGCGGACCCCGACTAGCGGTCACCTACAATGAGCAGTTCTTC.

V usage is TRBV4-2 and J usage is TRBJ2-7; 13 bases agree with TRBD2. Germline CDR1 LGHNA, CDR2 YNFKEQ. J lost 5 bases, V lost 0 bases, and 7 bases had no gene match. The CDR3 loop spans 17 amino acids. CDR3 in amino acids: CASSQEATSGRFDEQYF. The CDR3 bases are TGTGCCAGCAGCCAAGAGGCGACTAGCGGGAGGTTCGACGAGCAGTACTTC.